The 23 T cell receptor beta chains given below trace back to one sample, sequenced in a study of beta chain bispecific antibodies for T cell cancers. Study-level results: Most targeted TRBV signal came from the leukemia cell line cells, not normal T cells.

TCRdb fed the 5' RACE reads into MiXCR, producing one record per CDR3 protein. The sample records about 20,000 distinct CDR3 sequences, approximately 2.4% being singletons. Their antigens are not known. T cells were expanded from blood mononuclear cells for about three days with anti-CD3 OKT3 or CD3/CD28 beads. Sample: healthy donor T cells cultured with leukemia cells. The receptors were gathered from a human donor in good health. Some clones in this sample may be carry-over from other donors' samples.

This clonotype occurred many times. The chain employs TRBV5-1 and TRBJ2-7, with D perhaps matching TRBD1 (5 bases). The CDR3 covers 13 residues. Per germline, CDR1 SGHRS and CDR2 YFSETQ. V lost 4 bases to trimming and J lost 2 bases, with 10 bases between them. The CDR3 nucleotides are TGCGCCAGCAGCCCGACAGAGACCTACGAGCAGTACTTC. It codes for CASSPTETYEQYF.

Many counts were recorded for this clonotype. This chain joins TRBV5-6 and TRBJ1-5, with D perhaps TRBD1 (6 bases). V shed 8 bases and J shed 2 bases, with 17 bases lying between them. Germline values: CDR1 SGHDT, CDR2 YYEEEE. The CDR3 covers 15 residues. The DNA of the CDR3 is TGTGCCAGTAGCGAGGGGGGATCTGGCAATCAGCCCCAGCATTTT. Amino acid sequence: CASSEGGSGNQPQHF.

At least ten counts were recorded for this clonotype. The genes are TRBV18 and TRBJ2-3; 8 bases line up with TRBD2. Per germline, CDR1 KGHSH and CDR2 LQKENI. Unmatched junction bases numbered 3, after V lost 1 base and J lost 0 bases. The CDR3 runs 16 residues. The CDR3 DNA reads TGTGCCAGCTCACCACAAACTAGCGGTAGCACAGATACGCAGTATTTT. This gives the protein CASSPQTSGSTDTQYF. Complete variable domain (other parts from reference TRBV18 and TRBJ2-3): NAGVMQNPRHLVRRRGQEARLRCSPMKGHSHVYWYRQLPEEGLKFMVYLQKENIIDESGMPKERFSAEFPKEGPSILRIQQVVRGDSAAYFCASSPQTSGSTDTQYFGPGTRLTVL.

This clonotype has at least ten counts. This chain uses TRBV2 with TRBJ1-1, with TRBD1 matching 8 bases. After removal of 7 bases from V and 3 bases from J, the junction contained 4 bases not matched to a gene. This CDR3 has 13 residues. The V gene's germline CDR1 is SNHLY and CDR2 FYNNEI. The CDR3 DNA reads TGTGCCAGCACCAGGACAGGGTACACTGAAGCTTTCTTT. As protein: CASTRTGYTEAFF. Drawing the rest from reference TRBV2 and TRBJ1-1, the complete variable domain is EPEVTQTPSHQVTQMGQEVILRCVPISNHLYFYWYRQILGQKVEFLVSFYNNEISEKSEIFDDQFSVERPDGSNFTLKIRSTKLEDSAMYFCASTRTGYTEAFFGQGTRLTVV.

This clonotype was observed at least ten times. The chain employs TRBV14 and TRBJ1-2; 9 bases agree with TRBD1. The V and J ends lost 3 bases and 3 bases, in that order; junction bases with no gene match: 14. This CDR3 contains 18 residues. The germline V gene encodes CDR1 SGHDN and CDR2 FVKESK. CDR3 DNA sequence: TGTGCCAGCAGCCATCTAGGAGGACAGGGGTACTCTGACTATGGCTACACCTTC. It is translated as CASSHLGGQGYSDYGYTF.

This clonotype was observed at least ten times. The V and J genes are TRBV19 and TRBJ1-5, with D perhaps TRBD1 (5 bases). The CDR3 length is 18 residues. Germline V lookup: CDR1 LNHDA, CDR2 SQIVND (reference sequence). Trimming removed 0 bases from V and 0 bases from J, with 15 bases in between. In DNA, the CDR3 is TGTGCCAGTAGTATAGATCTCGGACACGCGTATAGCAATCAGCCCCAGCATTTT. Translated, it gives CASSIDLGHAYSNQPQHF.

This clonotype was found many times. The V gene is TRBV4-1, the J gene TRBJ2-3; D could derive from TRBD1 or TRBD2 (6 bases each). V was cut by 4 bases and J by 8 bases, with 19 bases left in between. CDR3 size: 15 residues. Germline V gene data show CDR1 as MGHRA and CDR2 as YSYEKL. DNA of the CDR3: TGCGCCAGCAGCCCCCAGGGGACTTACCAGGGTACGCAGTATTTT. This gives the protein CASSPQGTYQGTQYF.

This clonotype was seen repeatedly, ten times or more. This chain connects TRBV19 to TRBJ1-3; D not resolved. CDR1 is LNHDA and CDR2 is SQIVND in the germline V gene (reference sequence). The V end was cut by 10 bases, the J end by 1 base, with 8 bases between. The CDR3 extends over 12 amino acids. CDR3 sequence: CATQTSGNTIYF. The CDR3 DNA sequence: TGTGCCACACAGACTTCTGGAAACACCATATATTTT.

This clonotype was detected many times. The chain combines TRBV5-1 with TRBJ1-2; D is unclear. Germline CDR1 and CDR2: SGHRS and YFSETQ. The V end was cut by 0 bases, the J end by 3 bases, with 12 bases between. The CDR3 spans 15 residues. CDR3 residues: CASSLDGPPDYGYTF. CDR3 bases: TGCGCCAGCAGCTTGGACGGACCGCCGGACTATGGCTACACCTTC.

The sample holds many counts of this clonotype. The V call is TRBV12-3 or TRBV12-4, the J call TRBJ2-7, with D possibly TRBD1 on 6 matching bases. The CDR3 is 14 amino acids. Trimming left V 7 bases short and J 7 bases short, with 20 bases between. Written as DNA, the CDR3 is TGTGCCAGCACCTCGACAGGTCCCGCTTCGGAGCAGTACTTC. Encoded protein: CASTSTGPASEQYF.

This clonotype has a count of ten or more. The rearrangement joins TRBV20-1 to TRBJ1-5; TRBD1 matches at 8 bases. Looked up from germline, CDR1 is DFQATT and CDR2 is SNEGSKA (reference sequence). After removal of 3 bases from V and 6 bases from J, the junction contained 10 bases not matched to a gene. This CDR3 has 15 residues. The CDR3 is CSARAPDRGTQPQHF. The CDR3 bases are TGCAGTGCTAGGGCGCCTGACAGGGGAACTCAGCCCCAGCATTTT.

This clonotype showed up just a few times. The chain has TRBV27 and TRBJ2-7; 8 bases fit TRBD1. The junction had 10 bases not matched to a gene; V was cut back by 5 bases and J by 7 bases. In germline, CDR1 is MNHEY, CDR2 SMNVEV (reference sequence). This CDR3 comprises 14 residues. CDR3 sequence (DNA): TGTGCCAGCAGTCTCCGGGACAGGCTTTTTGAGCAGTACTTC. Amino acid sequence: CASSLRDRLFEQYF.

The V call is TRBV19, the J call TRBJ2-7; TRBD1 agrees at 10 bases. J lost 6 bases, V lost 3 bases, and 8 bases had no gene match. Germline assignment: CDR1 LNHDA and CDR2 SQIVND (reference sequence). The CDR3 covers 15 residues. The DNA for the CDR3 is TGTGCCAGTAGTATGTCCGACAGGGGGCTAGGCGAGCAGTACTTC. It codes for CASSMSDRGLGEQYF.

Many counts were recorded for this clonotype. The chain has TRBV20-1 and TRBJ2-7; D remains unclear. V lost 4 bases, J lost 1 base, and 11 bases lay in between. Germline V gene lookup returns CDR1 DFQATT and CDR2 SNEGSKA (reference sequence). This CDR3 has 13 residues. Written as DNA, the CDR3 is TGCAGTGCTATAAAAGTCTCTTCCTACGAGCAGTACTTC. Translation: CSAIKVSSYEQYF.

There are many counts of this clonotype. The rearrangement joins TRBV5-1 to TRBJ2-1; D is ambiguous. The CDR3 has 13 residues. The germline V and J ends were trimmed by 3 bases and 5 bases, with 9 bases remaining between them. CDR1 and CDR2 from the germline V gene are SGHRS and YFSETQ. CDR3 sequence (DNA): TGCGCCAGCAGCTCCCACAAAGACAATGAGCAGTTCTTC. The encoded protein is CASSSHKDNEQFF.

This clonotype was counted ten times or more. The chain combines TRBV11-2 with TRBJ1-3, with 7 positions matching TRBD1. The CDR3 totals 17 residues. Germline loops: CDR1 SGHAT, CDR2 FQNNGV. After removal of 3 bases from V and 0 bases from J, the junction contained 8 bases not matched to a gene. CDR3 region: CASSFQGQRSSGNTIYF. For the CDR3, the DNA is TGTGCCAGCAGCTTTCAGGGACAGAGGAGCTCTGGAAACACCATATATTTT.

This clonotype has just a few counts. The genes are TRBV15 and TRBJ2-7; possibly TRBD2 for D (5 bases). CDR3 length: 15 residues. The germline CDR1 and CDR2 sequences are LNHNV and YYDKDF (reference sequence). V lost 5 bases, J lost 4 bases, and 18 bases lay in between. The CDR3 DNA is TGTGCCACCAGCTCCCAAGGAGGACTCCTTTACGAGCAGTACTTC. This sequence encodes CATSSQGGLLYEQYF.

This clonotype is termed medium-sized. The genes are TRBV6-5 and TRBJ2-7; TRBD1 might be the D (5 bases). CDR1 MNHEY and CDR2 SVGAGI come from the germline V gene. The V gene lost 6 bases and the J gene lost 4 bases, with 13 bases spanning the gap. This CDR3 is 13 amino acids long. This CDR3 reads CASRPLRVYEQYF. The CDR3 DNA reads TGTGCCAGCAGACCGCTCAGGGTTTACGAGCAGTACTTC.

This clonotype was recorded at least ten times. The chain recombines TRBV5-6 with TRBJ1-5; 7 bases align to TRBD1. CDR1 is SGHDT, CDR2 YYEEEE, per germline. V gave up 2 bases and J gave up 6 bases; unmatched junction bases: 2. This CDR3 comprises 13 residues. For the CDR3, the DNA is TGTGCCAGCAGCTTCTCAGGGGGTCAGCCCCAGCATTTT. It yields the protein CASSFSGGQPQHF.

This clonotype was recorded at least ten times. V gene TRBV5-1 combines with J gene TRBJ1-1; TRBD1 aligns across 7 bases. The J segment lost 6 bases and the V segment lost 1 base, leaving 6 bases of the junction unmatched. From germline, CDR1 is SGHRS and CDR2 YFSETQ. This CDR3 comprises 14 residues. CDR3 DNA sequence: TGCGCCAGCAGCTTGATCACAGGGGTCCCTGAAGCTTTCTTT. As protein: CASSLITGVPEAFF.

This clonotype was detected many times. J is TRBJ2-7 and V is TRBV5-1; TRBD2 matches at 9 bases. CDR3 size: 15 residues. Germline-derived CDR1 and CDR2 are SGHRS and YFSETQ. After removal of 2 bases from V and 4 bases from J, the junction contained 7 bases not matched to a gene. CDR3 nucleotide sequence: TGCGCCAGCAGCTTTGTTAGCGGGGGAGAGTACGAGCAGTACTTC. Its protein is CASSFVSGGEYEQYF.

This clonotype was observed at least ten times. This chain uses TRBV7-2 with TRBJ1-2; no reliable D call. Trimming removed 2 bases from V and 3 bases from J, with 7 bases in between. There are 13 residues in the CDR3. Germline V gene data show CDR1 as SGHTA and CDR2 as FQGNSA. The CDR3, as DNA: TGTGCCAGCAGCTTACCCCCTTACTATGGCTACACCTTC. This codes for CASSLPPYYGYTF. Full variable domain (rest looked up from reference TRBV7-2 and TRBJ1-2): GAGVSQSPSNKVTEKGKDVELRCDPISGHTALYWYRQSLGQGLEFLIYFQGNSAPDKSGLPSDRFSAERTGGSVSTLTIQRTQQEDSAVYLCASSLPPYYGYTFGSGTRLTVV.

There are many counts of this clonotype. The chain links TRBV27 to TRBJ2-3; possible D gene TRBD2, 7 bases. CDR3 size: 15 residues. In germline, CDR1 is MNHEY, CDR2 SMNVEV (reference sequence). V shed 2 bases and J shed 1 base, with 10 bases lying between them. The CDR3 region is CASSLGGGGTDTQYF. In DNA, the CDR3 is TGTGCCAGCAGTTTAGGGGGGGGCGGCACAGATACGCAGTATTTT.